The source of this TCR beta chain is a study of T cell responses to AZD1222 COVID-19 vaccine. Clones were read by immunoSEQ multiplex PCR, and TCRdb kept only the in-frame ones, dropping some. This sample yields approximately 160,000 clones, of which around nine tenths are seen a single time; about 2.8% belongs to the top ten. Trimming removed 4 bases at V and 2 bases at J, with 12 bases between. The germline CDR1 and CDR2 sequences are SGHRS and YFSETQ. The CDR3 has 14 amino acids. This receptor was identified in an adult in good health. The chain recombines TRBV5-1 with TRBJ1-1; D not certain. Sequenced material: peripheral blood, taken on day 0 of AZD1222 vaccination. The DNA for the CDR3 is TGCGCCAGCAGCGAAAGGTCGTTTAACACTGAAGCTTTCTTT. It yields the protein CASSERSFNTEAFF.